Here is one TCR beta chain with its context. Its antigen is not identified. A multiplex PCR was run with 60 Vbeta primers and 13 Jbeta primers. Method: immunoSEQ multiplex PCR; TCRdb's copy keeps in-frame clones and lacks some. The profile shows roughly 150,000 clones, approximately 81% of them singletons. Per the germline V gene, CDR1 is MDHEN and CDR2 is SYDVKM. Between the trimmed V and J ends, which lost 4 bases and 5 bases, there was a span of 18 bases. The CDR3 runs 16 residues. This entry comes from a study of cytomegalovirus exposure and HLA in healthy donors. Whole-study results and caveats: Clonal expansion was found to be greater in HLA-associated TCR beta chains than in equally common others in a later analysis. Later analysis suggested links between common viral pathogens and several top significant clusters. Many donors shared some public TCRs, even though most TCR sequences were rare.

Material for sequencing was PBMCs. This chain uses TRBV28 with TRBJ1-5; D call uncertain. The sequence was collected from a male donor in good health and CMV-seronegative. The CDR3 is CASSSYEGRGDQPQHF. The CDR3 DNA is TGTGCCAGCAGTTCTTATGAGGGTCGGGGAGATCAGCCCCAGCATTTT.